The clone carrying this T cell receptor (beta chain) has more than one count but fewer than ten. Unique molecular identifiers were carried by the TCR beta cDNA libraries. There were roughly 0.85 to 11 million T cells, and some 500,000 cDNA molecules came from them. MiXCR was run by TCRdb on the PCR reads, yielding one entry per CDR3 protein. The table lists 350,000 to 500,000 distinct CDR3 sequences, roughly 40% of them singletons. The source of the sample is a study of post-analysis software for immune sequencing data. Turning to the study itself: Relapsing-remitting, secondary progressive and progressive-relapsing forms of multiple sclerosis all featured among disease courses.

Sequencing was carried out using blood. This TCR came from a girl aged 2 to 10 with multiple sclerosis.

CDR3 sequence: CATSRDYGGRIQLNSPLHF. CDR3 coding DNA: TGTGCCACCAGCAGAGATTACGGGGGACGGATACAGCTTAATTCACCCCTCCACTTT. The V call is TRBV15, the J call TRBJ1-6, with D perhaps TRBD1 (5 bases). The CDR3 has 19 amino acids. Germline CDR1 reads LNHNV; CDR2 reads YYDKDF (reference sequence). The ends were cut back, 0 bases at V and 6 bases at J, with 21 bases in the middle.